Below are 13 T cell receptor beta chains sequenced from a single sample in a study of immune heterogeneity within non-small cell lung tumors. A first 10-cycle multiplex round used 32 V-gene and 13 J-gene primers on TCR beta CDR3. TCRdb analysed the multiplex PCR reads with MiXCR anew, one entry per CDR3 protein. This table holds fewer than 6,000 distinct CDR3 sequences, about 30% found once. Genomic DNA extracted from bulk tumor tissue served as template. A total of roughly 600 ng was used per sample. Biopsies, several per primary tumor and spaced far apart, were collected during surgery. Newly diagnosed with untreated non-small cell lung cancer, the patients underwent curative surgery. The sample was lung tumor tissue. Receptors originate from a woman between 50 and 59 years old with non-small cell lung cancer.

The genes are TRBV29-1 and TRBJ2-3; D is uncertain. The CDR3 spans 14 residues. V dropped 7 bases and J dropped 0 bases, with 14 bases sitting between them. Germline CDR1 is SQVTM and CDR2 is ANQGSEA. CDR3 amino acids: CSAGINYSTDTQYF. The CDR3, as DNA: TGCAGCGCCGGAATAAATTATAGCACAGATACGCAGTATTTT.

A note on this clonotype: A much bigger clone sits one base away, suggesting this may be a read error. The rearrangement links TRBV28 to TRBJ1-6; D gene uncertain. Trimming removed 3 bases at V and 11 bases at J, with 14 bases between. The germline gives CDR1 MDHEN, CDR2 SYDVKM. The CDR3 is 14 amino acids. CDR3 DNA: TGTGCCAGCAGTTTGGGCCTTGGGGATCCACCCCTCCACTTT. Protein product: CASSLGLGDPPLHF.

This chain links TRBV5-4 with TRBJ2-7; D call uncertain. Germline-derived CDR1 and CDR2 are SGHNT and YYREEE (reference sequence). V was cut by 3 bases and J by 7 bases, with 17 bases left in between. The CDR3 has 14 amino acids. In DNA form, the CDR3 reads TGTGCCAGCAGCTGGGCGGCCAGAACTGATGAGCAGTACTTC. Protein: CASSWAARTDEQYF.

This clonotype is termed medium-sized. The DNA of the CDR3 is TGTGCCAGTAAGACAGACAGCTCCTACAATGAGCAGTTCTTC. Its protein is CASKTDSSYNEQFF. The chain has TRBV6-4 and TRBJ2-1; TRBD1 is a possible D gene (5 bases). The CDR3 consists of 14 residues. V lost 9 bases to trimming and J lost 0 bases, with 12 bases between them. The V gene's germline CDR1 is MRHNA and CDR2 SNTAGT.

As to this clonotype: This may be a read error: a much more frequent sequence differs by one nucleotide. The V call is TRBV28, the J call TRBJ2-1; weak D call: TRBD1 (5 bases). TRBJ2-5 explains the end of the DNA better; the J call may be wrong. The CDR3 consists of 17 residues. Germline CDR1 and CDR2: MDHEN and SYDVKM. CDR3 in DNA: TGTGCCAGCATAACCACCGTCAGGGCCATGTCAAGGGAGACCCAGTACTTC. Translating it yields CASITTVRAMSRETQYF.

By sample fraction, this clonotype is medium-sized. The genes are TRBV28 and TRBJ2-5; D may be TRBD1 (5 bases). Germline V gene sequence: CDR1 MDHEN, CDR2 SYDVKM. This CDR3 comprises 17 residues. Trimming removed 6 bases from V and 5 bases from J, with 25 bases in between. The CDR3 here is CASRTTVRAMSRETQYF. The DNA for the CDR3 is TGTGCCAGCAGAACCACCGTCAGGGCCATGTCAAGGGAGACCCAGTACTTC.

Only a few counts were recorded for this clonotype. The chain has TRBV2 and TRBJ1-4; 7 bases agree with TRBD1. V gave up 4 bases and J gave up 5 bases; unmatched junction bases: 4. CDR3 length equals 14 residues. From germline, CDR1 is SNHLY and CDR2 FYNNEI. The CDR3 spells CASSAGTVNEKLFF. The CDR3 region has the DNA TGTGCCAGCAGTGCCGGGACAGTAAATGAAAAACTGTTTTTT.

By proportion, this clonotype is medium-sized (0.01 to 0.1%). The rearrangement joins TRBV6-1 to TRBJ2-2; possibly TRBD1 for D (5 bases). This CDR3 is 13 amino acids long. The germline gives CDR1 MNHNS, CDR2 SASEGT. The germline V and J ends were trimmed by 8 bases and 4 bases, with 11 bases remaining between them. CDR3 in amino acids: CASLRDITGELFF. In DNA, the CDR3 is TGTGCCAGCCTCAGGGATATCACCGGGGAGCTGTTTTTT.

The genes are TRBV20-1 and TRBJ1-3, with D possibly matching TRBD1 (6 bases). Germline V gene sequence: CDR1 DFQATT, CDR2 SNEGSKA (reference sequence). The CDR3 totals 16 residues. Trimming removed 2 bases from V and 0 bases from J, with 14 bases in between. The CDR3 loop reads CSARYTGTLSGNTIYF. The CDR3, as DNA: TGCAGTGCTAGATACACAGGGACCCTCTCTGGAAACACCATATATTTT.

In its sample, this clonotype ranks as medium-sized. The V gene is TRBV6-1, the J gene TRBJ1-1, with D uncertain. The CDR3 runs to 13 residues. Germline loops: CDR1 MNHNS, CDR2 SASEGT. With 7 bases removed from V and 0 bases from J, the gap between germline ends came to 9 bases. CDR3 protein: CASTTDVNTEAFF. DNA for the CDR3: TGTGCCAGCACAACGGATGTGAACACTGAAGCTTTCTTT.

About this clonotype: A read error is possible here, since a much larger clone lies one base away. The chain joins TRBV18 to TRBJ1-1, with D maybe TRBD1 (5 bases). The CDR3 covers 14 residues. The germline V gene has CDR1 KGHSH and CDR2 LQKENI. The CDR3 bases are TGTGACAGCTCACCCAGCAGGGAGTCAACTGAAGCTTTCTTT. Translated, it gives CDSSPSRESTEAFF.

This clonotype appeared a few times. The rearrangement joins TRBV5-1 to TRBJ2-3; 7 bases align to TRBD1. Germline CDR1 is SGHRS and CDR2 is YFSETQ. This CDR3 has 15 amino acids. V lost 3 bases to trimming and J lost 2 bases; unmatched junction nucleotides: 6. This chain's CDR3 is CASSWRQGFTDTQYF. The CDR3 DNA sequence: TGCGCCAGCAGCTGGAGACAGGGCTTCACAGATACGCAGTATTTT. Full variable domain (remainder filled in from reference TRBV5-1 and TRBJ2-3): KAGVTQTPRYLIKTRGQQVTLSCSPISGHRSVSWYQQTPGQGLQFLFEYFSETQRNKGNFPGRFSGRQFSNSRSEMNVSTLELGDSALYLCASSWRQGFTDTQYFGPGTRLTVL.

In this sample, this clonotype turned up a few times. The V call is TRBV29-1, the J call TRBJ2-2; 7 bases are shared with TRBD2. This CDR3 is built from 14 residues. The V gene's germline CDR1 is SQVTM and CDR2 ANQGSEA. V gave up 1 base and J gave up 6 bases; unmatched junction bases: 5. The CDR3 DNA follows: TGCAGCGTTGAAGGGACTAGGGGCGCCGGGGAGCTGTTTTTT. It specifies CSVEGTRGAGELFF.